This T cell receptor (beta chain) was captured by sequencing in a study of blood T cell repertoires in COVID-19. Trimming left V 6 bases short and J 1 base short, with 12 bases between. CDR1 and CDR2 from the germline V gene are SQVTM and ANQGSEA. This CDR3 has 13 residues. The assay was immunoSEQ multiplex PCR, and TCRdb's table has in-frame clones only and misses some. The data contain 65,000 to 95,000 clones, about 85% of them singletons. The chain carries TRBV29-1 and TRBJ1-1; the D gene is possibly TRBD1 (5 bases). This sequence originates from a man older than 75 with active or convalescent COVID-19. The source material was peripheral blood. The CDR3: CSVQAQGNTEAFF. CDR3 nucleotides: TGCAGCGTGCAAGCTCAGGGGAACACTGAAGCTTTCTTT.